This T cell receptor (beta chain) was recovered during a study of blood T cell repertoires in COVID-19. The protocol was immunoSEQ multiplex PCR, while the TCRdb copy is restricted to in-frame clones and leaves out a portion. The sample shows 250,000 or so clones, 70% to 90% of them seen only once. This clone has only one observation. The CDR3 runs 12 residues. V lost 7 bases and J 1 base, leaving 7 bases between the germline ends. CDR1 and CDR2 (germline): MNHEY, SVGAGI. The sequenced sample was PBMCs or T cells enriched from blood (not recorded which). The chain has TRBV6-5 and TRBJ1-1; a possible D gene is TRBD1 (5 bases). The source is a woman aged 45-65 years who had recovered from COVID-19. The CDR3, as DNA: TGTGCCAGCACCGGGGGGAACACTGAAGCTTTCTTT. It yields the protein CASTGGNTEAFF.